The rows below give T cell receptor beta chains drawn from one sample of a study of CD8 T cells in ankylosing spondylitis. Using its own MiXCR run on the 5' RACE reads, TCRdb lists one record per CDR3 protein. The data show approximately 150,000 distinct CDR3 sequences, around a third seen once. Sequencing was carried out using synovial fluid, either unsorted or a sorted T cell fraction (not recorded which). These receptors were collected from a male donor with ankylosing spondylitis. Both conserved end residues are part of each CDR3. D genes are given only for firm matches. Clone size, where shown, is once, few, many, or a class for clones that have expanded.

D: NA
size: few
V: TRBV5-8
J: TRBJ1-2
CDR3: CASSLGLGSYGYTF
DNA: TGTGCCAGCAGCTTGGGATTGGGAAGCTATGGCTACACCTTC

D: NA
size: NA
V: TRBV20-1
J: TRBJ2-5
CDR3: CSARPPSGGETQYF
DNA: TGCAGTGCTAGGCCCCCTTCGGGTGGGGAGACCCAGTACTTC

D: TRBD1
size: medium-sized
V: TRBV7-3
J: TRBJ2-3
CDR3: CASSLDRVADTQYF
DNA: TGTGCCAGCAGCCTGGACAGGGTGGCAGATACGCAGTATTTT

D: NA
size: few
V: TRBV5-1
J: TRBJ2-1
CDR3: CASSPGLGYYEQFF
DNA: TGCGCCAGCAGTCCTGGGCTCGGGTACTATGAGCAGTTCTTC

D: TRBD1
size: many
V: TRBV20-1
J: TRBJ2-7
CDR3: CSARAPQGAGEQYF
DNA: TGCAGTGCTAGAGCTCCCCAGGGGGCGGGGGAGCAGTACTTC

D: TRBD2
size: NA
V: TRBV3-1
J: TRBJ2-3
CDR3: CASSHFRTSGGADTQYF
DNA: TGTGCCAGCAGCCACTTCCGGACTAGCGGGGGGGCAGATACGCAGTATTTT

D: TRBD2
size: NA
V: TRBV18
J: TRBJ2-1
CDR3: CASSPGLAGRNNEQFF
DNA: TGTGCCAGCTCACCCGGACTAGCGGGGCGAAACAATGAGCAGTTCTTC

D: TRBD1
size: NA
V: TRBV5-1
J: TRBJ1-3
CDR3: CASSLEGDRGNTIYF
DNA: TGCGCCAGCAGCTTGGAGGGGGACAGGGGAAACACCATATATTTT

D: TRBD2
size: NA
V: TRBV4-2
J: TRBJ2-7
CDR3: CASSRLAGANYEQYF
DNA: TGTGCCAGCAGCCGATTAGCGGGAGCTAACTACGAGCAGTACTTC

D: TRBD1
size: NA
V: TRBV12-3/TRBV12-4
J: TRBJ1-5
CDR3: CASSNRGTGNGGNQPQHF
DNA: TGTGCCAGCAGTAACAGGGGGACAGGGAACGGCGGCAATCAGCCCCAGCATTTT

D: NA
size: few
V: TRBV7-2
J: TRBJ1-1
CDR3: CASSSGGGTEAFF
DNA: TGTGCCAGCAGCTCCGGAGGGGGCACTGAAGCTTTCTTT

D: TRBD2
size: NA
V: TRBV11-2
J: TRBJ2-3
CDR3: CASSLAPTSGSTDTQYF
DNA: TGTGCCAGCAGCTTAGCCCCGACTAGCGGTAGCACAGATACGCAGTATTTT

D: NA
size: few
V: TRBV4-3
J: TRBJ1-6
CDR3: CVFGGPNDNSPLHF
DNA: TGCGTCTTTGGGGGACCTAATGATAATTCACCCCTCCACTTT

D: TRBD2
size: few
V: TRBV5-4
J: TRBJ2-7
CDR3: CASSFSGTDEQYF
DNA: TGTGCCAGCAGCTTCAGCGGGACCGACGAGCAGTACTTC

D: NA
size: few
V: TRBV12-3/TRBV12-4
J: TRBJ1-1
CDR3: CASSLAGTTEAFF
DNA: TGTGCCAGCAGTTTAGCAGGGACCACTGAAGCTTTCTTT

D: NA
size: few
V: TRBV12-3/TRBV12-4
J: TRBJ2-1
CDR3: CASSLEQSSYNEQFF
DNA: TGTGCCAGCAGTTTAGAGCAGAGCTCCTACAATGAGCAGTTCTTC